These 28 T cell receptor beta chains originate from one sample sequenced in a study of glioma-infiltrating T cells. TCR alpha and beta CDR3 regions were amplified from RNA using iRepertoire nested multiplex PCR. TCRdb processed the multiplex PCR reads anew with MiXCR; each CDR3 protein has one entry. This sample has roughly 200,000 distinct CDR3 sequences, with 25% to 35% found just once. The sample comprised glioma tissue, nonneoplastic brain tissue, or PBMCs (not recorded which). The receptors shown here come from a human donor with low-grade glioma or glioblastoma, undergoing nonglioma brain surgery, or in good health (not recorded which).

J is TRBJ2-1 and V is TRBV14; D unresolved. The V and J ends lost 1 base and 12 bases respectively, with 13 bases between them. In germline, CDR1 is SGHDN, CDR2 FVKESK. The CDR3 totals 13 residues. The CDR3 DNA sequence: TGTGCCAGCAGCCAAGGACGGGCGCGGACGCAGTTCTTC. Protein product: CASSQGRARTQFF.

V usage is TRBV12-3 or TRBV12-4 and J usage is TRBJ2-1; 10 bases are shared with TRBD2. The CDR3 sequence is 17 residues long. V trimming: 1 base; J trimming: 2 bases; junction bases outside the gene matches: 5. The chain's CDR3 is CASSLETSGTPYNEQFF. The CDR3 DNA reads TGTGCCAGCAGTTTAGAAACTAGCGGGACCCCCTACAATGAGCAGTTCTTC.

Concerning this clonotype itself: A much larger clonotype is one base distant, so this may be a read error. J is TRBJ1-1 and V is TRBV29-1, with D unclear. This CDR3 comprises 14 residues. Germline V lookup: CDR1 SQVTM, CDR2 ANQGSEA. The CDR3 sequence is CRVVVRTAFAEAFF. In DNA form, the CDR3 reads TGCAGAGTTGTGGTCAGAACGGCGTTCGCTGAAGCTTTCTTT.

The table lists this clonotype with many counts. This chain joins TRBV7-9 and TRBJ1-5, with D perhaps TRBD1 (5 bases). The germline V gene has CDR1 SEHNR and CDR2 FQNEAQ (reference sequence). This CDR3 has 14 residues. V was trimmed by 5 bases and J by 5 bases, leaving 13 bases between them. The CDR3 sequence is CASSPPGTYQPQHF. In DNA form, the CDR3 reads TGTGCCAGCAGCCCGCCTGGGACTTATCAGCCCCAGCATTTT.

This clonotype was detected many times. CDR3 protein: CASSAAGGTDTQYF. The CDR3 DNA reads TGTGCCAGCAGCGCAGCGGGAGGCACAGATACGCAGTATTTT. The chain is built from TRBV7-2 and TRBJ2-3; 8 bases map to TRBD2. This CDR3 comprises 14 residues. Looked up from germline, CDR1 is SGHTA and CDR2 is FQGNSA. V was pared by 5 bases and J by 1 base, with 2 bases of the junction left unmatched.

This clonotype was seen a handful of times. The chain couples TRBV29-1 to TRBJ2-5, with 7 bases that match TRBD1. This CDR3 contains 14 residues. V lost 4 bases and J lost 1; bases outside the gene matches: 6. Germline V lookup: CDR1 SQVTM, CDR2 ANQGSEA. The CDR3 DNA sequence: TGCAGCGTTGCCCCTCGGACAGGCCAAGAGACCCAGTACTTC. Translated, it gives CSVAPRTGQETQYF. The whole variable domain, filled in from reference TRBV29-1 and TRBJ2-5, reads SAVISQKPSRDICQRGTSLTIQCQVDSQVTMMFWYRQQPGQSLTLIATANQGSEATYESGFVIDKFPISRPNLTFSTLTVSNMSPEDSSIYLCSVAPRTGQETQYFGPGTRLLVL.

With respect to this clonotype: This could be a read error, since a much larger clone is one nucleotide away. V and J are TRBV4-1 and TRBJ2-1; D is perhaps TRBD2 (5 bases). The CDR3 consists of 17 residues. CDR1 MGHRA and CDR2 YSYEKL come from the germline V gene. The CDR3 bases are TGCGCCAGCAGACAAGATCAGCGGCAAGGGTTATACAATGAGCAGTTCTTC. Amino acids: CASRQDQRQGLYNEQFF.

The table lists this clonotype with many counts. The chain uses TRBV7-9 and TRBJ2-3; D remains unclear. There are 13 residues in the CDR3. Germline V CDR1 and CDR2: SEHNR, FQNEAQ (reference sequence). Trimming removed 5 bases at V and 3 bases at J, with 9 bases between. CDR3 bases: TGTGCCAGCAGCCTACAGAATACAGATACGCAGTATTTT. This sequence encodes CASSLQNTDTQYF.

This clonotype was observed at least ten times. This chain uses TRBV6-1 with TRBJ2-7; perhaps TRBD1 as D (7 bases). With 6 bases removed from V and 2 bases from J, the gap between germline ends came to 17 bases. Germline loops: CDR1 MNHNS, CDR2 SASEGT. The CDR3 has 15 amino acids. The CDR3 loop reads CASSVTSTGAYEQYF. CDR3 nucleotides: TGTGCCAGCAGCGTCACTAGCACAGGGGCCTACGAGCAGTACTTC.

The sample holds many counts of this clonotype. The chain couples TRBV29-1 to TRBJ1-2; 7 bases match TRBD1. V was clipped by 4 bases and J by 2 bases; unmatched bases: 4. In germline, CDR1 is SQVTM, CDR2 ANQGSEA. The CDR3 covers 13 residues. The CDR3 nucleotides are TGCAGCGTTGCCAGGGGGTCCAACTATGGCTACACCTTC. The encoded protein is CSVARGSNYGYTF.

Concerning this clonotype: At one of its ends the junction is not consistent with the germline gene, which may arise from a read error. The rearrangement uses TRBV4-1 and TRBJ2-1, with a possible D match to TRBD2 (6 bases). Germline V lookup: CDR1 MGHRA, CDR2 YSYEKL. The CDR3 is made up of 15 amino acids. Here the CDR3 reads CASSQDTSSYNKQFF. The CDR3 coding sequence is TGCGCCAGCAGCCAGGATACTAGCTCCTACAATAAGCAGTTCTTC.

This clonotype showed up many times. The genes are TRBV7-2 and TRBJ2-3, with 7 bases aligning to TRBD2. V gave up 6 bases and J gave up 4 bases; unmatched junction bases: 7. The CDR3 extends over 14 amino acids. Germline V gene lookup returns CDR1 SGHTA and CDR2 FQGNSA. CDR3 protein: CASRDGLDADTQYF. The CDR3 DNA follows: TGTGCCAGCAGAGACGGACTAGATGCAGATACGCAGTATTTT.

This clonotype was seen repeatedly, ten times or more. The chain uses TRBV14 and TRBJ2-3; D gene ambiguous. Germline V gene lookup returns CDR1 SGHDN and CDR2 FVKESK. Trimming removed 0 bases from V and 1 base from J, with 8 bases in between. CDR3 length: 15 amino acids. The DNA of the CDR3 is TGTGCCAGCAGCCAAGACCGGGTACGCACAGATACGCAGTATTTT. Amino acid sequence: CASSQDRVRTDTQYF.

The rearrangement uses TRBV6-2 or TRBV6-3 and TRBJ2-7, with 14 bases fitting TRBD2. J was trimmed by 8 bases and V by 8 bases; bases with no gene match: 8. Germline V gene lookup returns CDR1 MNHEY and CDR2 SVGEGT. This CDR3 has 14 amino acids. CDR3 in amino acids: CASLGGLAGDKQYF. The CDR3 DNA sequence: TGTGCCAGCCTGGGGGGACTAGCGGGGGACAAGCAGTACTTC.

V usage is TRBV9 and J usage is TRBJ2-7, with TRBD1 as a possible D gene (5 bases). The CDR3 is 12 residues long. The V end lost 5 bases, the J end lost 9 bases, and 15 bases lay between the germline ends. The V gene's germline CDR1 is SGDLS and CDR2 YYNGEE. CDR3 nucleotides: TGTGCCAGCAGTGCCACAGGATTCGCGCAGTACTTC. Translating gives CASSATGFAQYF. Combining the CDR3 with reference TRBV9 and TRBJ2-7 gives the whole variable domain DSGVTQTPKHLITATGQRVTLRCSPRSGDLSVYWYQQSLDQGLQFLIQYYNGEERAKGNILERFSAQQFPDLHSELNLSSLELGDSALYFCASSATGFAQYFGPGTRLTVT.

This clonotype was picked up many times. The J gene is TRBJ2-1, the V gene TRBV4-1; TRBD2 matches at 8 bases. V trimming: 0 bases; J trimming: 3 bases; junction bases outside the gene matches: 1. The CDR3 covers 15 residues. Germline assignment: CDR1 MGHRA and CDR2 YSYEKL. CDR3 residues: CASSQETSDYNEQFF. For the CDR3, the DNA is TGCGCCAGCAGCCAAGAGACTAGCGACTACAATGAGCAGTTCTTC.

The CDR3 here is CASSLPGLAGWRPDTQYF. In DNA form, the CDR3 reads TGTGCCAGCTCACTCCCGGGACTAGCGGGATGGCGGCCAGATACGCAGTATTTT. The chain uses TRBV18 and TRBJ2-3; 13 nucleotides align to TRBD2. The germline V gene has CDR1 KGHSH and CDR2 LQKENI. The CDR3 runs to 18 residues. V gave up 4 bases and J gave up 4 bases; unmatched junction bases: 11.

The rearrangement links TRBV6-6 to TRBJ2-5, with D tentatively TRBD1 (5 bases). Germline values: CDR1 MNHNY, CDR2 SVGAGI (reference sequence). CDR3 length: 13 amino acids. Deletions cut 2 bases from V and 4 bases from J, with 8 bases between. The CDR3 is CASSYSRGETQYF. Written as DNA, the CDR3 is TGTGCCAGCAGTTACAGTAGGGGAGAGACCCAGTACTTC.

This clonotype occurred many times. The rearrangement links TRBV25-1 to TRBJ2-7, with TRBD1 as a possible D gene (6 bases). This CDR3 is built from 14 residues. The germline V gene has CDR1 MGHDK and CDR2 SYGVNS. V lost 5 bases, J lost 0 bases, and 11 bases lay in between. This chain's CDR3 is CASSSRDTSYEQYF. As DNA, the CDR3 is TGTGCCAGCAGTTCCCGGGACACCTCCTACGAGCAGTACTTC.

Notes on this clonotype: A much larger clone sits a single nucleotide away, making a read error possible. The chain joins TRBV20-1 to TRBJ2-1; D gene uncertain. This CDR3 comprises 11 residues. The germline gives CDR1 DFQATT, CDR2 SNEGSKA (reference sequence). This CDR3 reads CSALSGYEQSF. In nucleotides, the CDR3 is TGCAGTGCTTTGAGTGGATATGAGCAGTCCTTC.

This clonotype has a count of ten or more. The chain recombines TRBV9 with TRBJ2-3, with 7 bases aligning to TRBD1. The trim removed 2 bases at V and 3 bases at J, leaving 15 bases unmatched. CDR1 is SGDLS and CDR2 is YYNGEE in the germline V gene. The CDR3 spans 18 residues. The CDR3 loop is CASSVSPSRQGWTDTQYF. For the CDR3, the DNA is TGTGCCAGCAGCGTCTCCCCATCTCGACAGGGTTGGACAGATACGCAGTATTTT.

This clonotype was found many times. The chain links TRBV7-9 to TRBJ2-1, with a possible D match to TRBD2 (6 bases). CDR1 is SEHNR, CDR2 FQNEAQ, per germline (reference sequence). V dropped 1 base and J dropped 4 bases, with 11 bases sitting between them. The CDR3 has 15 residues. In DNA, the CDR3 is TGTGCCAGCAGCTTAGTAGCGGAGCATTACAATGAGCAGTTCTTC. Amino acid sequence: CASSLVAEHYNEQFF.

On this clonotype: This may be a read error: a much more frequent sequence differs by one nucleotide. J is TRBJ2-5 and V is TRBV20-1; 10 nucleotides line up with TRBD1. Looked up from germline, CDR1 is DFQATT and CDR2 is SNEGSKA (reference sequence). CDR3 length: 16 amino acids. CDR3 protein: CSARETGGALRETKYF. The DNA for the CDR3 is TGCAGTGCTAGAGAGACAGGGGGCGCCCTCAGGGAGACCAAGTACTTC.

This chain connects TRBV7-2 to TRBJ2-1; possibly TRBD2 for D (6 bases). Germline loops: CDR1 SGHTA, CDR2 FQGNSA. V gave up 9 bases and J gave up 6 bases, with 18 bases separating them. The CDR3 has 14 residues. As DNA, the CDR3 is TGTGCCAGTAGTACCCAGGCGGGACTCAATGAGCAGTTCTTC. This sequence encodes CASSTQAGLNEQFF.

V is TRBV4-1 and J is TRBJ2-4; D perhaps matches TRBD2 (5 bases). The CDR3 loop spans 17 amino acids. The V end lost 1 base, the J end lost 2 bases, and 15 bases lay between the germline ends. The germline V gene has CDR1 MGHRA and CDR2 YSYEKL. This chain's CDR3 is CASSQGGGGRTKNIQYF. CDR3 DNA sequence: TGCGCCAGCAGCCAAGGCGGAGGCGGGCGGACCAAAAACATTCAGTACTTC.

This clonotype was seen just once. A much larger clone differs from this one at a single base, so this may be a read error. This chain connects TRBV29-1 to TRBJ2-7, with no clear D. Looked up from germline, CDR1 is SQVTM and CDR2 is ANQGSEA. Trimming cost V 2 bases and J 7 bases, with 9 bases left between them. The CDR3 consists of 11 residues. The CDR3 region has the DNA TGCAGCGTTGAAACCTACAATGAGCAGTACTTC. Protein product: CSVETYNEQYF.

Many counts were recorded for this clonotype. This chain joins TRBV10-3 and TRBJ1-1; unclear D gene. Trimming took 6 bases from V and 5 from J, leaving 13 bases between them. Germline V lookup: CDR1 ENHRY, CDR2 SYGVKD. The CDR3 is 13 residues long. The DNA of the CDR3 is TGTGCCATCAGAACCCGAGTTAATACTGAAGCTTTCTTT. Translation: CAIRTRVNTEAFF.

This clonotype was counted ten times or more. CDR3 DNA sequence: TGCAGTGCCCCCGACAGGGATTCACCCCTCCACTTT. Amino acid sequence: CSAPDRDSPLHF. The chain employs TRBV20-1 and TRBJ1-6, with TRBD1 identical over 7 bases. This CDR3 comprises 12 residues. Per the germline V gene, CDR1 is DFQATT and CDR2 is SNEGSKA (reference sequence). J lost 8 bases, V lost 6 bases, and 4 bases had no gene match.